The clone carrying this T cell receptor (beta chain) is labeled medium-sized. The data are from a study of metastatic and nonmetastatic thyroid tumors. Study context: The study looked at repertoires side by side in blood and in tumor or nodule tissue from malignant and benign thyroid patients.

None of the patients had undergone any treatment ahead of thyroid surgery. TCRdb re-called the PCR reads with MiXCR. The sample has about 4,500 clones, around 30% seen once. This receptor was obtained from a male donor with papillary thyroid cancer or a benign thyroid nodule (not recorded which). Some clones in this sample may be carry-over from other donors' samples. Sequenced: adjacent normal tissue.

The CDR3 DNA is TGTGCCAGCAGTTTAAGAGAGACCCAGTACTTC. It is translated as CASSLRETQYF. This chain links TRBV12-3 or TRBV12-4 with TRBJ2-5; D uncertain. This CDR3 has 11 residues. Deletions cut 2 bases from V and 4 bases from J, with 2 bases between.